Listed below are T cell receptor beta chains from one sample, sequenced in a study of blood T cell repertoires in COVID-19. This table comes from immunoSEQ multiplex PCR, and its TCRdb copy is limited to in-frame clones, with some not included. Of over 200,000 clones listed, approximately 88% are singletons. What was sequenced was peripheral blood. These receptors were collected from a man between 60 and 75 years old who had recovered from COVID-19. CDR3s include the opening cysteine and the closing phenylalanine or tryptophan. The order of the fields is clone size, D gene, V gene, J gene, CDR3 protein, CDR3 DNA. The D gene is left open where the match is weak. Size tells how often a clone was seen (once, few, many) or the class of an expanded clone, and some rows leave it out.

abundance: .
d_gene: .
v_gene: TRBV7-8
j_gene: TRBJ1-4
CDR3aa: CASSPRPPGGTNEKLFF
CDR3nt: TGTGCCAGCAGCCCCAGACCACCGGGGGGGACTAATGAAAAACTGTTTTTT

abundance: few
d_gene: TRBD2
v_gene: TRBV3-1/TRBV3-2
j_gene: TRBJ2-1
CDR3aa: CASSFPGTSAVWFF
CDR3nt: TGTGCCAGCAGCTTTCCCGGGACTAGCGCTGTTTGGTTCTTC

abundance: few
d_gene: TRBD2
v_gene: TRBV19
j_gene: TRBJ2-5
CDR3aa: CASSSGGYQETQYF
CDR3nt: TGTGCCAGTAGTAGCGGGGGGTACCAAGAGACCCAGTACTTC

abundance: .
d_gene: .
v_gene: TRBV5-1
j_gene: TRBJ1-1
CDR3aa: CASSRDLLNGEAFF
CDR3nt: TGCGCCAGCAGCCGGGACTTACTAAACGGAGAAGCTTTCTTT

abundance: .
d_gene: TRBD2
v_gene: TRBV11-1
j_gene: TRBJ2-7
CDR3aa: CASSLVPSGGEQYF
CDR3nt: TGTGCCAGCAGCTTGGTCCCCTCGGGAGGCGAGCAGTACTTC

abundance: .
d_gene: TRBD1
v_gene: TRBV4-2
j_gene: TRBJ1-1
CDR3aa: CASSQDPGTANTEAFF
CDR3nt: TGTGCCAGCAGCCAAGATCCGGGGACAGCGAATACTGAAGCTTTCTTT

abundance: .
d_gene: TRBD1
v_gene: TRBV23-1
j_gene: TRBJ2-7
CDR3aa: CASRDRAPYEQYF
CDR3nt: TGCGCCAGCAGGGACAGGGCCCCCTACGAGCAGTACTTC

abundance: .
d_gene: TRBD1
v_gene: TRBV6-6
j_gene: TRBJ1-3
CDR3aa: CASSYSKGSGGNTIYF
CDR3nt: TGTGCCAGCAGTTACTCGAAAGGGTCAGGGGGCAACACCATATATTTT

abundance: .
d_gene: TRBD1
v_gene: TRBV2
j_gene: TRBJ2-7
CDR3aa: CASSRGQGYEQYF
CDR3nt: TGTGCCAGCAGTAGGGGGCAGGGGTACGAGCAGTACTTC

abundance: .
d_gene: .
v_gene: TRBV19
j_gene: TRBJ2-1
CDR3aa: CASSIRSDEQFF
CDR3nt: TGTGCCAGTAGTATAAGATCGGATGAGCAGTTCTTC

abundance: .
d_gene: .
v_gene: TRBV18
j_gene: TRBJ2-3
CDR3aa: CASSPDRTSTDTQYF
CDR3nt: TGTGCCAGCTCCCCGGACAGAACGAGCACAGATACGCAGTATTTT

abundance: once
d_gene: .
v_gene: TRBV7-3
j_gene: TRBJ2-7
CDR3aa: CASSPGRLASYEQYF
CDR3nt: TGTGCCAGCAGCCCCGGGCGGCTAGCGAGCTACGAGCAGTACTTC